This T cell receptor (beta chain) comes out of a study of T cell responses to AZD1222 COVID-19 vaccine. Study-wide background: Some second doses came at about 4 weeks and others at about 12 weeks; these were pooled. Study outcomes and limitations: With dominance at 160-218 and 743-854, vaccine-associated CD4 TCRs spanned spike. The study sampled repertoires only after the peak T cell response. It should be noted that donors were predominantly white British and more often female, and clonal diversity was possibly underestimated.

Sequencing was performed with immunoSEQ multiplex PCR; in TCRdb, only in-frame clones are kept and a portion is missing. The sample records fewer than 110,000 clones, over 70% being singletons. As for this clone: Its cognate antigen is unknown.

The sequence derives from an adult in good health. The sequenced sample was peripheral blood, obtained on day 0 of AZD1222 vaccination.

For the CDR3, the DNA is TGTGCCAGCAGCACAACGGGGGACAGGGACGAGACCCAGTACTTC. Amino acid sequence: CASSTTGDRDETQYF. J is TRBJ2-5 and V is TRBV9, with TRBD1 matching over 9 bases. Trimming took 4 bases from V and 5 from J; bases not matched to a gene: 9. The CDR3 covers 15 residues. Looked up from germline, CDR1 is SGDLS and CDR2 is YYNGEE.